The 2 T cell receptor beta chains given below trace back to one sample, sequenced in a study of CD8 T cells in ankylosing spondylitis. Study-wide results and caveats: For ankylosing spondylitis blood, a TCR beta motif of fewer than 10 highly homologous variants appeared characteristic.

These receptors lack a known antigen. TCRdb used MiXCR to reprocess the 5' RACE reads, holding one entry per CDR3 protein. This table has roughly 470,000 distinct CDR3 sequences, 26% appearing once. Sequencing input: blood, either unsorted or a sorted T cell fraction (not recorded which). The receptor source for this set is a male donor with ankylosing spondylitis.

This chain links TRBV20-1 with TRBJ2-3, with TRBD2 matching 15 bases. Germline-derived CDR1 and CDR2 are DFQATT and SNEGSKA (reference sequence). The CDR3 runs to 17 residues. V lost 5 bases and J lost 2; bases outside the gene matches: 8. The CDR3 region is CSASPGLAGGFTDTQYF. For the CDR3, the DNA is TGCAGTGCTTCTCCCGGACTAGCGGGAGGGTTCACAGATACGCAGTATTTT.

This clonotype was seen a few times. The DNA for the CDR3 is TGTGCCACCAGTGATCCGGGACAGGGAGCTACCGGGGAGCTGTTTTTT. Translated: CATSDPGQGATGELFF. The gene calls are TRBV24-1 and TRBJ2-2; 9 bases are a match to TRBD1. Germline CDR1 KGHDR, CDR2 SFDVKD. After removal of 3 bases from V and 5 bases from J, the junction contained 6 bases not matched to a gene. The CDR3 has 16 residues.